One and the same sample provided the 14 T cell receptor beta chains below, sequenced in a study of blood T cell repertoires in COVID-19. The protocol was immunoSEQ multiplex PCR, while the TCRdb copy is restricted to in-frame clones and leaves out a portion. The sample carries more than 300,000 clones, about 90% recorded once. Sequencing input: peripheral blood. Receptors originate from a woman under 30 who had recovered from COVID-19.

The V gene is TRBV27, the J gene TRBJ1-5; D is uncertain. V lost 0 bases, J lost 2 bases, and 5 bases lay in between. This CDR3 is built from 14 residues. Germline lookup yields CDR1 MNHEY and CDR2 SMNVEV (reference sequence). CDR3 amino acids: CASSLSERNQPQHF. The CDR3 DNA sequence: TGTGCCAGCAGTTTATCGGAGCGCAATCAGCCCCAGCATTTT.

V usage is TRBV29-1 and J usage is TRBJ1-1; 9 bases fit TRBD1. Trimming at V came to 7 bases and at J to 10 bases, leaving 10 bases not matched to a gene. In germline, CDR1 is SQVTM, CDR2 ANQGSEA. CDR3 length equals 12 residues. The DNA of the CDR3 is TGCAGCGATTTGCCGGGACAGGGTACAGCTTTCTTT. Protein product: CSDLPGQGTAFF.

The rearrangement joins TRBV19 to TRBJ1-3; D call uncertain. Germline V lookup: CDR1 LNHDA, CDR2 SQIVND (reference sequence). The CDR3 is 14 amino acids. V was clipped by 7 bases and J by 0 bases, with 10 bases between them. Here the CDR3 DNA reads TGTGCCAGTAATCGCGAGCCCTCTGGAAACACCATATATTTT. Protein: CASNREPSGNTIYF.

This rearrangement joins TRBV15 to TRBJ2-5; 7 bases are a match to TRBD2. Germline assignment: CDR1 LNHNV and CDR2 YYDKDF (reference sequence). V lost 3 bases, J lost 5 bases, and 9 bases stayed unmatched. The CDR3 is 15 amino acids. The CDR3 here is CATSRGTAGEETQYF. The CDR3 DNA sequence: TGTGCCACCAGCAGGGGAACGGCGGGAGAGGAGACCCAGTACTTC. Full variable domain (outside the CDR3, taken from reference TRBV15 and TRBJ2-5): DAMVIQNPRYQVTQFGKPVTLSCSQTLNHNVMYWYQQKSSQAPKLLFHYYDKDFNNEADTPDNFQSRRPNTSFCFLDIRSPGLGDTAMYLCATSRGTAGEETQYFGPGTRLLVL.

The chain recombines TRBV5-8 with TRBJ1-2; D is uncertain. Germline lookup yields CDR1 SGHTS and CDR2 YDEGEE. The CDR3 totals 14 residues. Trimming removed 1 base from V and 0 bases from J, with 7 bases in between. The CDR3 DNA sequence: TGTGCCAGCAGCTTGTACAGAGCTAACTATGGCTACACCTTC. It specifies CASSLYRANYGYTF.

This sequence joins TRBV2 and TRBJ1-1; D uncertain. Per germline, CDR1 SNHLY and CDR2 FYNNEI. CDR3 length: 14 amino acids. V was pared by 1 base and J by 3 bases, with 9 bases between. CDR3 residues: CASSEVRVDTEAFF. CDR3 sequence (DNA): TGTGCCAGCAGTGAAGTGAGGGTGGACACTGAAGCTTTCTTT.

This sequence joins TRBV5-1 and TRBJ2-2; 7 nucleotides agree with TRBD2. This CDR3 is built from 15 residues. Trimming at V came to 1 base and at J to 0 bases, leaving 0 bases not matched to a gene. The germline V gene has CDR1 SGHRS and CDR2 YFSETQ. CDR3 coding DNA: TGCGCCAGCAGCTTGAGCGGGGCGAACACCGGGGAGCTGTTTTTT. Protein sequence: CASSLSGANTGELFF.

The rearrangement uses TRBV27 and TRBJ2-7, with TRBD2 as a possible D gene (5 bases). The germline CDR1 and CDR2 sequences are MNHEY and SMNVEV (reference sequence). The V end lost 3 bases, the J end lost 2 bases, and 11 bases lay between the germline ends. This CDR3 spans 14 amino acids. CDR3 in DNA: TGTGCCAGCAGTTTGGCGGGTGTACCCTACGAGCAGTACGTC. Its translation: CASSLAGVPYEQYV.

V usage is TRBV13 and J usage is TRBJ1-1, with TRBD1 as a possible D gene (6 bases). V shed 5 bases and J shed 4 bases, with 23 bases lying between them. The CDR3 contains 17 residues. Germline V gene sequence: CDR1 PRHDT, CDR2 FYEKMQ (reference sequence). The CDR3 sequence is CASSTLVGAGVSTEAFF. CDR3 in DNA: TGTGCCAGCAGCACCCTAGTGGGGGCCGGCGTTTCCACTGAAGCTTTCTTT.

The V call is TRBV4-3, the J call TRBJ2-3; 9 bases line up with TRBD2. The J segment lost 4 bases and the V segment lost 1 base, leaving 6 bases of the junction unmatched. This CDR3 contains 16 residues. CDR1 and CDR2 from the germline V gene are LGHNA and YSLEER. CDR3 sequence: CASSQGIAGAADTQYF. Here the CDR3 DNA reads TGCGCCAGCAGCCAAGGGATAGCGGGAGCGGCAGATACGCAGTATTTT.

The chain links TRBV5-4 to TRBJ1-1; possibly TRBD1 for D (6 bases). Trimming pared 4 bases from V and 0 bases from J, leaving 10 bases between. The CDR3 is 14 amino acids. Looked up from germline, CDR1 is SGHNT and CDR2 is YYREEE (reference sequence). The CDR3 loop reads CASSAQGLNTEAFF. CDR3 DNA: TGTGCCAGCAGCGCTCAGGGGCTGAACACTGAAGCTTTCTTT.

V and J are TRBV28 and TRBJ2-1; 7 bases align to TRBD2. The germline gives CDR1 MDHEN, CDR2 SYDVKM. The trim removed 6 bases at V and 6 bases at J, leaving 11 bases unmatched. The CDR3 length is 15 residues. The CDR3 DNA follows: TGTGCCAGCAGGACAGCAGAAGGGGAGGGCAATGAGCAGTTCTTC. Translation: CASRTAEGEGNEQFF.

The chain links TRBV9 to TRBJ2-3, with a possible D match to TRBD2 (6 bases). V lost 0 bases and J lost 6, with 17 bases in between. Per the germline V gene, CDR1 is SGDLS and CDR2 is YYNGEE. This CDR3 contains 16 residues. DNA of the CDR3: TGTGCCAGCAGCGTAGATTCGGGGAGGAGTATTGATACGCAGTATTTT. It specifies CASSVDSGRSIDTQYF.

The chain is built from TRBV27 and TRBJ2-5, with 8 bases fitting TRBD2. Germline V gives CDR1 MNHEY, CDR2 SMNVEV (reference sequence). V gave up 3 bases and J gave up 2 bases; unmatched junction bases: 8. The CDR3 has 16 amino acids. The DNA of the CDR3 is TGTGCCAGCAGTTTTAAGGGCGGGAGGCCTCAAGAGACCCAGTACTTC. Encoded protein: CASSFKGGRPQETQYF.